This record concerns one T cell receptor gamma chain sequence. Antigen specificity is unknown. The junction departs from the called germline gene at one end, perhaps through a read error. Extracted RNA was reverse transcribed into cDNA. Pooled V-gene forward primers with one constant-region reverse primer generated the CDR3 amplicons by multiplex PCR. TCRdb reprocessed the multiplex PCR reads using CATT. Of roughly 24,000 gamma-chain clones listed, roughly 13% are singletons. This entry is derived from a study of Vδ1+ human thymocytes. Study findings and constraints: Thymic TRG and TRD repertoires appeared highly polyclonal.

CDR1 is EGSTGY and CDR2 is YDSYTSSV in the germline V gene. This CDR3 comprises 14 residues. The chain couples TRGV4 to TRGJ1 or TRGJ2. The sequenced sample consisted of Vdelta1+ gamma-delta thymocytes from the thymus. Stated subset: FACS-sorted CD3+ TCRalphabeta- TCRVdelta1+ TCRVdelta2- thymocytes. The origin of this receptor is a child younger than two who had congenital heart surgery. CDR3 protein: CATWNGAYYYKKLF. The CDR3 region has the DNA TGTGCCACCTGGAATGGGGCCTATTATTATAAGAAACTCTTT.